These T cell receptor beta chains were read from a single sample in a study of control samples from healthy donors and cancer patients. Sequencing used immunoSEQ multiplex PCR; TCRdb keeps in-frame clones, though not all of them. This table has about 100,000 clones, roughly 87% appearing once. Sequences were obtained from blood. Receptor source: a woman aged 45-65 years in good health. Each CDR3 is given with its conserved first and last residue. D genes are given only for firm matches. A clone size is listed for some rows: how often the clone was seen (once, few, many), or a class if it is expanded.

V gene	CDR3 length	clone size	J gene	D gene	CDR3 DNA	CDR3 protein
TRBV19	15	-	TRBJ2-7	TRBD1	TGTGCCAGTAGGGGCACAGGGGCTGCAGTCTACGAGCAGTACTTC	CASRGTGAAVYEQYF
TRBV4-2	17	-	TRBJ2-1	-	TGTGCCAGCAGCCAAGGAATAATGGGACCCCAAGGCAATGAGCAGTTCTTC	CASSQGIMGPQGNEQFF
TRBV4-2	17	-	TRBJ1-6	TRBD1	TGTGCCAGCAGCCAAGGCCCCCCGGGACAGGTGGATTCACCCCTCCACTTT	CASSQGPPGQVDSPLHF
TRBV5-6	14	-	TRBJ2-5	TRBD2	TGTGCCAGTAGACTAGCGGGGAACGCGGAGACCCAGTACTTC	CASRLAGNAETQYF
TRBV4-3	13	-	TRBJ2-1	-	TGCGCCAGCAGCCAAGAGGGACCTTATGAGCAGTTCTTC	CASSQEGPYEQFF
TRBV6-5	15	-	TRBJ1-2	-	TGTGCCAGCAGTTTGGTCGGGGGCGCGGACTATGGCTACACCTTC	CASSLVGGADYGYTF
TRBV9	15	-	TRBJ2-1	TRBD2	TGTGCCAGCAGCCTCGGGACTAGCGGGGTAAATGAGCAGTTCTTC	CASSLGTSGVNEQFF
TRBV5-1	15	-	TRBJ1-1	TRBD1	TGCGCCAGCAGCGTAAGGGACAGATTGAACACTGAAGCTTTCTTT	CASSVRDRLNTEAFF
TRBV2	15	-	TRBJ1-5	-	TGTGCCAGCGGGAGTGGCCTAATGGCTCATCAGCCCCAGCATTTT	CASGSGLMAHQPQHF
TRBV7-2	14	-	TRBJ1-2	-	TGTGCCAGCAGCGAGGGGTCGGCCCGGGGGGGCTACACCTTC	CASSEGSARGGYTF
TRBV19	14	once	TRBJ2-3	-	TGTGCCAGTAACCAGCCGGGCGGTGCAGATACGCAGTATTTT	CASNQPGGADTQYF
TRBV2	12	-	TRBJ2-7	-	TGTGCCAGCAGTAGGGAGTCCTACGAGCAGTACTTC	CASSRESYEQYF
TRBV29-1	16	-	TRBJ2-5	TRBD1	TGCAGCGCCGAGGGGGACAGGGGAAGTGCTTTAGAGACCCAGTACTTC	CSAEGDRGSALETQYF
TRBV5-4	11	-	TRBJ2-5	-	TGTGCCAGCAGCTTGGGGGGGACCCAGTACTTC	CASSLGGTQYF
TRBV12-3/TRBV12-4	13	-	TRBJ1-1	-	TGTGCCAGCAGTTTGCAGGGAGACACTGAAGCTTTCTTT	CASSLQGDTEAFF
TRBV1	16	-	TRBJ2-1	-	TGCACCAGCAGCCCGACTAGCGGGAGCTCTTACAATGAGCAGTTCTTC	CTSSPTSGSSYNEQFF
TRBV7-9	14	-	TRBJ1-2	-	TGTGCCAGCAGCTACACAGAGGGCGGATATGGCTACACCTTC	CASSYTEGGYGYTF
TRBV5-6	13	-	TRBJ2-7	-	TGTGCCAGCAGCTTGGTTAATCACTACGAGCAGTACTTC	CASSLVNHYEQYF
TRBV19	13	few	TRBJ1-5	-	TGTGCCAGTAGTATGAGGGGTATTCAGCCCCAGCATTTT	CASSMRGIQPQHF
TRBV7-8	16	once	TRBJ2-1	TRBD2	TGTGCCAGCAGCTCCCGACTAGCGGGGGGCCTTAATGAGCAGTTCTTC	CASSSRLAGGLNEQFF
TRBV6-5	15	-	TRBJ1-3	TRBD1	TGTGCCAGCAGTTGGGACAGGGGGAGTGGAAACACCATATATTTT	CASSWDRGSGNTIYF
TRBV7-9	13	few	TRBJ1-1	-	TGTGCCGAAAAAAAGGCGGGGCGTGATGAAGCTTTCTTT	CAEKKAGRDEAFF
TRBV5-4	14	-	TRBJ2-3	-	TGTGCCAGCAGGAGACTGGCCAGCACAGATACGCAGTATTTT	CASRRLASTDTQYF
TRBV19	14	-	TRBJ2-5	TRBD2	TGTGCCAGTAGTATCGAGGCGGGAGGGAAGACCCAGTACTTC	CASSIEAGGKTQYF
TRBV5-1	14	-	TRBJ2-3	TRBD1	TGCGCCAGCAGCCGTCCCGACAGGGTAGATACGCAGTATTTT	CASSRPDRVDTQYF
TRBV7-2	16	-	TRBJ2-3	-	TGTGCCAGCAGCCCCCGTTGGGGGGGGCTCACAGATACGCAGTATTTT	CASSPRWGGLTDTQYF
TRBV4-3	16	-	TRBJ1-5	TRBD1	TGCGCCAGCAGCCAAGATTGGGGACAGTCCAATCAGCCCCAGCATTTT	CASSQDWGQSNQPQHF
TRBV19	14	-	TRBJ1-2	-	TGTGCCAGTAGTATTACTGCGGGGGGCTATGGCTACACCTTC	CASSITAGGYGYTF
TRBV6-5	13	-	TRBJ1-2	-	TGTGCCAGCGGGGCAATAAGCGGGAATGGCTACACCTTC	CASGAISGNGYTF
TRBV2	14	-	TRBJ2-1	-	TGTGCCAGACAGGATGGGGTTGTGGTGACCCAGCAGTTCTTC	CARQDGVVVTQQFF
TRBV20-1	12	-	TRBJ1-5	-	TGCAGTGCTAGTAGTAGCAATCAGCCCCAGCATTTT	CSASSSNQPQHF
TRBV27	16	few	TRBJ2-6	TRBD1	TGTGCCAGCACAGGCCCGACAGGGGTCGGGGCCAACGTCCTGACTTTC	CASTGPTGVGANVLTF
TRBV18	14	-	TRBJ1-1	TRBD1	TGTGCCAGCTCACCCCCGACAGGGGCTTTCAAAGCTTTCTTT	CASSPPTGAFKAFF
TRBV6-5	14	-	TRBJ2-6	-	TGTGCCAGCAGTTACCCCTCTGGGGCCAACGTCCTGACTTTC	CASSYPSGANVLTF
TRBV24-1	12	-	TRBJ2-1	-	TGTGCCACCAGCCTTAGAAATAATGAGCAGTTCTTC	CATSLRNNEQFF
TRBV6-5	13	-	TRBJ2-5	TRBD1	TGTGCCAGCAGCCCAGACAGGGGCCGGACCCAGTACTTC	CASSPDRGRTQYF
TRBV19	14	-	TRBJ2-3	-	TGTGCCAGTAGTATAGATCGACCGACAGATACGCAGTATTTT	CASSIDRPTDTQYF
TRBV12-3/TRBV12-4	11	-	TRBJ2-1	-	TGTGCCAGCAGTTCCCCAGATGAGCAGTTCTTC	CASSSPDEQFF
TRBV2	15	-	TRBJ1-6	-	TGTGCCAGCCTATGGCAGAGCTCCTATAATTCACCCCTCCACTTT	CASLWQSSYNSPLHF
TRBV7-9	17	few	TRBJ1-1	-	TGTGCCAGCAGCTTAGGCTTCTGGGGCGCCTTGAACACTGAAGCTTTCTTT	CASSLGFWGALNTEAFF
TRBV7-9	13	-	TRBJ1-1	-	TGTGCCAGCAGCTTGGGGTACGGCACTGAAGCTTTCTTT	CASSLGYGTEAFF
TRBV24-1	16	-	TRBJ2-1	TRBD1	TGTGCCACCAGTGATTCTGGGACAGGGGGTTGGGATGAGCAGTTCTTC	CATSDSGTGGWDEQFF
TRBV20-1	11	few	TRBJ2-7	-	TGCAGTGCTAGAGATGTATACGAGCAGTACTTC	CSARDVYEQYF
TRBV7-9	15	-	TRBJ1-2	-	TGTGCCAGCAGCTTAGCCGCTCTGGACGGCTATGGCTACACCTTC	CASSLAALDGYGYTF
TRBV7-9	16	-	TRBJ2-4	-	TGTGCCAGCAGCTTAGAAGAAGGGGTGGCCAAAAACATTCAGTACTTC	CASSLEEGVAKNIQYF
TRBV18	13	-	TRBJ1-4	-	TGTGCCAGCTCCCTCCACCGAGGTGAAAAACTGTTTTTT	CASSLHRGEKLFF
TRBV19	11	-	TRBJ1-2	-	TGTGCCAGTAGTATCTGGTATGGCTACACCTTC	CASSIWYGYTF
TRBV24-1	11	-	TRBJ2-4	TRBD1	TGTGCCACCAGTGATTGTGGACAGGGTGGCTTC	CATSDCGQGGF
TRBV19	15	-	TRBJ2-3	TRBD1	TGTGCCAGTAGTATCCGGGACAGTTTCACAGATACGCAGTATTTT	CASSIRDSFTDTQYF
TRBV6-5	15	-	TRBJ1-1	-	TGTGCCAGCTCCCCCCTGGGGGGGAGAAACACTGAAGCTTTCTTT	CASSPLGGRNTEAFF
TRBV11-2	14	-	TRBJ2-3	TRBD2	TGTGCCAGCAGCTCTAGCGGGGTCACAGATACGCAGTATTTT	CASSSSGVTDTQYF
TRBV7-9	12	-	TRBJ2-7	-	TGTGCCAGCACCCCTCGAGGCCCTGAGCAGTACTTC	CASTPRGPEQYF
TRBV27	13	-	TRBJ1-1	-	TGTGCCAGCAGTTTACTAGACAGTTCCCGAGCTTTCTTT	CASSLLDSSRAFF
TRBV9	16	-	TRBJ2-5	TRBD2	TGTGCCAGCAGCACTCGGACTAGCGACGCGCAAGAGACCCAGTACTTC	CASSTRTSDAQETQYF
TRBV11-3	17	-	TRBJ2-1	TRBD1	TGTGCCAGCAGCTTAGATGCGGGACAGGGGTTAGCCAATGAGCAGTTCTTC	CASSLDAGQGLANEQFF
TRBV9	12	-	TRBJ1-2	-	TGTGCCAGCAGCGTAGGGCTTTATGGCTACACCTTC	CASSVGLYGYTF
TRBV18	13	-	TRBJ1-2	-	TGTGCCAGCTCACTGATCCAGGAGGGGAGCTACACCTTC	CASSLIQEGSYTF
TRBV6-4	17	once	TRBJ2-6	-	TGTGCCAGCAAGGACCGCAGGAAGACGACTGGGGCCAACGTCCTGACTTTC	CASKDRRKTTGANVLTF
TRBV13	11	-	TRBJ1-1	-	TGTGCCAGCAGCTTGGGAAGGGAAGCTTTCTTT	CASSLGREAFF